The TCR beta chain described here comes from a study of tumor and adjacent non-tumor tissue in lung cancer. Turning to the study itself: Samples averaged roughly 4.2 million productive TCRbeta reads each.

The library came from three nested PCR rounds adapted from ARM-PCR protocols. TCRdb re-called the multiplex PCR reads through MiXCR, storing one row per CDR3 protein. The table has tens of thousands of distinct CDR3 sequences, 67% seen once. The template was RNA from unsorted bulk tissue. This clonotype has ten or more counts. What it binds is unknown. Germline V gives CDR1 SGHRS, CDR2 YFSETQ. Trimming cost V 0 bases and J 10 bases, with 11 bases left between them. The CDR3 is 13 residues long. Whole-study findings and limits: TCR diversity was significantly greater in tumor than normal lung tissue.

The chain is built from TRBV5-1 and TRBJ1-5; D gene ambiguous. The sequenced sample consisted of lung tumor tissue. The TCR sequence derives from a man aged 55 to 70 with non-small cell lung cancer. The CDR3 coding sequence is TGCGCCAGCAGCTTGGACAGTATCAGCCCCCAGCATTTT. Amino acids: CASSLDSISPQHF.